This TCR beta chain derives from a study of blood T cell repertoires in COVID-19. Overall study: Acute and convalescent COVID-19 specimens originated in the United States, Italy and Spain. Nucleic acid was either cDNA or gDNA, and it came from T cells, B-cell-depleted T cells, or PBMCs.

Original handling: Estimation of nucleated cell counts was performed using reference gene primer amplification. Sequenced by immunoSEQ multiplex PCR; TCRdb stores in-frame clones only, minus some. D and trimming come from the DNA, and the V and J calls and clone size come from that table. The data show tens of thousands of clones, with approximately 77% seen just once and approximately 30% held by the top ten. The length of the CDR3 is 15 residues. Trimming removed 3 bases at V and 0 bases at J, with 11 bases between. Looked up from germline, CDR1 is SGHAT and CDR2 is FQNNGV. The V gene is TRBV11-2, the J gene TRBJ2-5, with D possibly being TRBD1 (5 bases). This receptor was identified in a human donor in a cohort sampled during active COVID-19. Sample: peripheral blood. The CDR3 reads CASSFTTAYQETQYF. In DNA, the CDR3 is TGTGCCAGCAGCTTCACGACAGCGTACCAAGAGACCCAGTACTTC.